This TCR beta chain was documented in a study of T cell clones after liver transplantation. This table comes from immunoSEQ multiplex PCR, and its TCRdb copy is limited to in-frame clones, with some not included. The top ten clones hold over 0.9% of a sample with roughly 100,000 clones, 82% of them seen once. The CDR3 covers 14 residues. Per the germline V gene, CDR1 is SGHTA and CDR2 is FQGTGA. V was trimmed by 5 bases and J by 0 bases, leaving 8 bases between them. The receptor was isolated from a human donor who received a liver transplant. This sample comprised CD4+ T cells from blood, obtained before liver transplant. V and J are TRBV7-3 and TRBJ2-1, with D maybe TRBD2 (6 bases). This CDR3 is CASSRENSYNEQFF. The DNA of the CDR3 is TGTGCCAGCAGCCGGGAGAACTCCTACAATGAGCAGTTCTTC.